This paragraph covers one TCR beta chain sequence. The sample belongs to a study of beta chain features in type 1 diabetes. Germline V lookup: CDR1 MNHNY, CDR2 SVGAGI (reference sequence). V lost 8 bases, J lost 5 bases, and 10 bases stayed unmatched. The CDR3 runs 15 residues. Expressed TCRB transcripts were sequenced after all isolated RNA was converted to cDNA. This table comes from immunoSEQ multiplex PCR, and its TCRdb copy is limited to in-frame clones, with some not included. The sample shows over 700,000 clones, under 20% of them seen only once. The receptor was derived from a woman between 18 and 30 years old in good health. The chain has TRBV6-6 and TRBJ1-4, with 8 bases lining up with TRBD1. What was sequenced was naive CD4+ T cells from blood. Here the CDR3 reads CASAKGDRKNEKLFF. DNA of the CDR3: TGTGCCAGCGCGAAAGGGGACAGGAAGAATGAAAAACTGTTTTTT.